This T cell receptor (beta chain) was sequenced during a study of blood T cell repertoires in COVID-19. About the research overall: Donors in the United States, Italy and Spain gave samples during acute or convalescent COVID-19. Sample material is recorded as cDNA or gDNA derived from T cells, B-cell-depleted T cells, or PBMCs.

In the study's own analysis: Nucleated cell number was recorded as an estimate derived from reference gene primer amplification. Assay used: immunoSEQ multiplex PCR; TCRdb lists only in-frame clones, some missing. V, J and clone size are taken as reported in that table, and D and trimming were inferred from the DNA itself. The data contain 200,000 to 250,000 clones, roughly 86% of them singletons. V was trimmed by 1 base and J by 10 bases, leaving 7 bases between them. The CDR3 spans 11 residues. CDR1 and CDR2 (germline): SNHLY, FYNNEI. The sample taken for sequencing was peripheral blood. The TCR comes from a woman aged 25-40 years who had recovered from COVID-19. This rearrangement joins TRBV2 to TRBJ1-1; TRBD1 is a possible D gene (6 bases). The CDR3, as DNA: TGTGCCAGCAGTGAAGGGGGGCGAGCTTTCTTT. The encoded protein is CASSEGGRAFF.